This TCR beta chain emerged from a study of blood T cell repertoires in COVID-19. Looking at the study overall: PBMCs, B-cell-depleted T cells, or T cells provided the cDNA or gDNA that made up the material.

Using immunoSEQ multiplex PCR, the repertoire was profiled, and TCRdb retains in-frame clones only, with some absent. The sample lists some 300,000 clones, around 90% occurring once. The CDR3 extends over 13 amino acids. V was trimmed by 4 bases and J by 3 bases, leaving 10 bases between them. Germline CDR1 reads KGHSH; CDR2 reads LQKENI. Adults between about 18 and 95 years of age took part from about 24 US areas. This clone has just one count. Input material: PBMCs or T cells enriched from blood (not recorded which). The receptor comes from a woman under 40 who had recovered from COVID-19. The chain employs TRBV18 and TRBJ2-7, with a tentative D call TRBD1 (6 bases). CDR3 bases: TGTGCCAGCTCACTGGACAGACACTACGAGCAGTACTTC. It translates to CASSLDRHYEQYF.